These 16 T cell receptor beta chains were sequenced from one sample in a study of cytotoxic CD8 clonotypes in ibrutinib-treated CLL (dated by TCRdb to the early 2020s). The time point label, read with the paper, signifies: about twelve months on ibrutinib. The method behind the library was the immunoSEQ multiplex PCR assay. TCRdb provides this immuneACCESS table in a form limited to in-frame rearrangements. Some clones are lacking; in checked studies, under half of them reflect an unresolved V gene, and why the rest are absent is not known. Counted in this sample were roughly 97,000 clones; around four fifths of them appeared once. Jointly, the top ten make up 25% to 35% of the sample. The sample consisted of PBMCs, taken after 12 months of ibrutinib treatment. These receptors came from a human donor with chronic lymphocytic leukemia.

This clone was detected only a few times. The chain carries TRBV6-5 and TRBJ1-3; 9 positions agree with TRBD1. This CDR3 is 14 amino acids long. V shed 6 bases, J shed 4 bases, and the junction held 4 bases outside the gene matches. Germline-derived CDR1 and CDR2 are MNHEY and SVGAGI. The CDR3 region is CASRRTGVGNTIYF. As DNA, the CDR3 is TGTGCCAGCAGACGGACAGGGGTCGGAAACACCATATATTTT.

The V gene is TRBV19, the J gene TRBJ1-4; D gene uncertain. The CDR3 extends over 12 amino acids. Looked up from germline, CDR1 is LNHDA and CDR2 is SQIVND (reference sequence). V was pared by 5 bases and J by 6 bases, with 7 bases between. This CDR3 reads CASSLRDEKLFF. CDR3 in DNA: TGTGCCAGTAGTCTGAGGGATGAAAAACTGTTTTTT.

The table lists this clone with a few counts. V is TRBV11-2 and J is TRBJ2-1; D gene ambiguous. Looked up from germline, CDR1 is SGHAT and CDR2 is FQNNGV. CDR3 length: 12 residues. Trimming took off 3 bases at V and 7 bases at J, with 7 bases between the two ends. CDR3 in DNA: TGTGCCAGCAGCTTGGTAGAGAATGAGCAGTTCTTC. Amino acid sequence: CASSLVENEQFF. Combining the CDR3 with reference TRBV11-2 and TRBJ2-1 gives the whole variable domain EAGVAQSPRYKIIEKRQSVAFWCNPISGHATLYWYQQILGQGPKLLIQFQNNGVVDDSQLPKDRFSAERLKGVDSTLKIQPAKLEDSAVYLCASSLVENEQFFGPGTRLTVL.

The chain uses TRBV29-1 and TRBJ2-3; TRBD1 aligns across 7 bases. The V segment lost 4 bases and the J segment 5 bases; nucleotides outside the gene matches: 12. CDR1 and CDR2 (germline): SQVTM, ANQGSEA. The CDR3 runs 15 residues. The CDR3 reads CSVVEGARVRDTQYF. For the CDR3, the DNA is TGCAGCGTTGTAGAGGGGGCGCGAGTTAGAGATACGCAGTATTTT.

The chain recombines TRBV14 with TRBJ1-1; TRBD1 is a possible D gene (5 bases). Germline lookup yields CDR1 SGHDN and CDR2 FVKESK. The CDR3 is 13 residues long. Deletions cut 2 bases from V and 7 bases from J, with 11 bases between. CDR3 region: CASSQQAGSEAFF. CDR3 DNA: TGTGCCAGCAGCCAACAAGCAGGGAGTGAAGCTTTCTTT.

This clone was observed once. The chain combines TRBV9 with TRBJ1-1; D gene uncertain. This CDR3 contains 16 residues. Germline lookup yields CDR1 SGDLS and CDR2 YYNGEE. V was shortened by 7 bases and J by 0 bases, with 19 bases between the two germline ends. The DNA for the CDR3 is TGTGCCAGCTCAGGCAATACACCGGGGTTGAACACTGAAGCTTTCTTT. This sequence encodes CASSGNTPGLNTEAFF.

DNA for the CDR3: TGTGCCAGTAGTGCCTTGACGGGGGAGGGTCACTATGGCTACACCTTC. It translates to CASSALTGEGHYGYTF. This rearrangement joins TRBV19 to TRBJ1-2; perhaps TRBD1 as D (5 bases). Trimming took off 5 bases at V and 3 bases at J, with 19 bases between the two ends. The CDR3 loop spans 16 amino acids. CDR1 and CDR2 from the germline V gene are LNHDA and SQIVND (reference sequence).

The table lists this clone with a few counts. The chain is built from TRBV28 and TRBJ1-5; 8 nucleotides line up with TRBD1. J lost 5 bases, V lost 9 bases, and 15 bases had no gene match. The germline CDR1 and CDR2 sequences are MDHEN and SYDVKM. The CDR3 spans 16 residues. The CDR3 DNA reads as TGTGCCAGTCTGGGCCAGGGGGCGGGAGGGCATCAGCCCCAGCATTTT. It is translated as CASLGQGAGGHQPQHF.

This clone was counted between two and nine times. The rearrangement joins TRBV2 to TRBJ1-2, with D possibly TRBD1 on 5 matching bases. V lost 2 bases and J lost 6, with 7 bases in between. This CDR3 spans 12 amino acids. The germline gives CDR1 SNHLY, CDR2 FYNNEI. This CDR3 is CASSEQGNGYTF. CDR3 bases: TGTGCCAGCAGTGAACAGGGAAATGGCTACACCTTC.

The rearrangement joins TRBV4-1 to TRBJ1-5; the D gene is possibly TRBD1 (6 bases). This CDR3 has 16 residues. Germline-derived CDR1 and CDR2 are MGHRA and YSYEKL. V gave up 2 bases and J gave up 6 bases, with 17 bases separating them. CDR3 sequence: CASSQQLGGTIQPQHF. As DNA, the CDR3 is TGCGCCAGCAGCCAACAACTAGGGGGTACGATTCAGCCCCAGCATTTT.

The chain links TRBV30 to TRBJ2-1, with TRBD2 matching 7 bases. V lost 3 bases to trimming and J lost 6 bases; unmatched junction nucleotides: 17. This CDR3 is built from 17 residues. Germline CDR1 and CDR2: GTSNPN and SVGIG (reference sequence). CDR3 DNA sequence: TGTGCCTGGAGAGAGGCTAGCGGCCGGGGCTCTGCCAATGAGCAGTTCTTC. Amino acids: CAWREASGRGSANEQFF.

J is TRBJ1-1 and V is TRBV5-1; 8 bases line up with TRBD1. Germline loops: CDR1 SGHRS, CDR2 YFSETQ. The CDR3 is made up of 13 amino acids. Germline trimming cut 4 bases from V and 11 bases from J; bases unmatched to any gene: 10. CDR3 sequence reads: CASSPTGAEGAFF. CDR3 coding DNA: TGCGCCAGCAGCCCGACAGGGGCGGAAGGGGCTTTCTTT.

CDR3 coding DNA: TGCGCCAGCAGCCGAGCCGTGGGCGGGGGGGGTAATGAGCAGTTCTTC. Protein sequence: CASSRAVGGGGNEQFF. The chain uses TRBV4-3 and TRBJ2-1, with 9 bases matching TRBD2. Germline loops: CDR1 LGHNA, CDR2 YSLEER. The CDR3 is 16 residues long. V was pared by 4 bases and J by 7 bases, with 11 bases of the junction left unmatched.

This rearrangement joins TRBV29-1 to TRBJ2-5; 7 bases are a match to TRBD2. The CDR3 totals 12 residues. CDR1 and CDR2 (germline): SQVTM, ANQGSEA. V was clipped by 7 bases and J by 1 base; unmatched bases: 3. Written as DNA, the CDR3 is TGCAGCGGGGCTAGCGGCCAAGAGACCCAGTACTTC. Translating gives CSGASGQETQYF.

V gene TRBV29-1 combines with J gene TRBJ2-7; 7 bases map to TRBD1. CDR3 length: 13 residues. J was trimmed by 2 bases and V by 7 bases; bases with no gene match: 8. Per germline, CDR1 SQVTM and CDR2 ANQGSEA. The CDR3 DNA is TGCAGCGGTCAGGACAGGCCCACCTACGAGCAGTACTTC. This encodes CSGQDRPTYEQYF.

The V and J genes are TRBV7-8 and TRBJ2-3, with unresolved D. The V gene's germline CDR1 is SGHVS and CDR2 FQNEAQ. Between the trimmed V and J ends, which lost 5 bases and 7 bases, there was a span of 13 bases. The CDR3 has 13 residues. CDR3 residues: CASSVPPLYTQYF. In DNA, the CDR3 is TGTGCCAGCAGCGTCCCCCCTCTTTATACGCAGTATTTT.